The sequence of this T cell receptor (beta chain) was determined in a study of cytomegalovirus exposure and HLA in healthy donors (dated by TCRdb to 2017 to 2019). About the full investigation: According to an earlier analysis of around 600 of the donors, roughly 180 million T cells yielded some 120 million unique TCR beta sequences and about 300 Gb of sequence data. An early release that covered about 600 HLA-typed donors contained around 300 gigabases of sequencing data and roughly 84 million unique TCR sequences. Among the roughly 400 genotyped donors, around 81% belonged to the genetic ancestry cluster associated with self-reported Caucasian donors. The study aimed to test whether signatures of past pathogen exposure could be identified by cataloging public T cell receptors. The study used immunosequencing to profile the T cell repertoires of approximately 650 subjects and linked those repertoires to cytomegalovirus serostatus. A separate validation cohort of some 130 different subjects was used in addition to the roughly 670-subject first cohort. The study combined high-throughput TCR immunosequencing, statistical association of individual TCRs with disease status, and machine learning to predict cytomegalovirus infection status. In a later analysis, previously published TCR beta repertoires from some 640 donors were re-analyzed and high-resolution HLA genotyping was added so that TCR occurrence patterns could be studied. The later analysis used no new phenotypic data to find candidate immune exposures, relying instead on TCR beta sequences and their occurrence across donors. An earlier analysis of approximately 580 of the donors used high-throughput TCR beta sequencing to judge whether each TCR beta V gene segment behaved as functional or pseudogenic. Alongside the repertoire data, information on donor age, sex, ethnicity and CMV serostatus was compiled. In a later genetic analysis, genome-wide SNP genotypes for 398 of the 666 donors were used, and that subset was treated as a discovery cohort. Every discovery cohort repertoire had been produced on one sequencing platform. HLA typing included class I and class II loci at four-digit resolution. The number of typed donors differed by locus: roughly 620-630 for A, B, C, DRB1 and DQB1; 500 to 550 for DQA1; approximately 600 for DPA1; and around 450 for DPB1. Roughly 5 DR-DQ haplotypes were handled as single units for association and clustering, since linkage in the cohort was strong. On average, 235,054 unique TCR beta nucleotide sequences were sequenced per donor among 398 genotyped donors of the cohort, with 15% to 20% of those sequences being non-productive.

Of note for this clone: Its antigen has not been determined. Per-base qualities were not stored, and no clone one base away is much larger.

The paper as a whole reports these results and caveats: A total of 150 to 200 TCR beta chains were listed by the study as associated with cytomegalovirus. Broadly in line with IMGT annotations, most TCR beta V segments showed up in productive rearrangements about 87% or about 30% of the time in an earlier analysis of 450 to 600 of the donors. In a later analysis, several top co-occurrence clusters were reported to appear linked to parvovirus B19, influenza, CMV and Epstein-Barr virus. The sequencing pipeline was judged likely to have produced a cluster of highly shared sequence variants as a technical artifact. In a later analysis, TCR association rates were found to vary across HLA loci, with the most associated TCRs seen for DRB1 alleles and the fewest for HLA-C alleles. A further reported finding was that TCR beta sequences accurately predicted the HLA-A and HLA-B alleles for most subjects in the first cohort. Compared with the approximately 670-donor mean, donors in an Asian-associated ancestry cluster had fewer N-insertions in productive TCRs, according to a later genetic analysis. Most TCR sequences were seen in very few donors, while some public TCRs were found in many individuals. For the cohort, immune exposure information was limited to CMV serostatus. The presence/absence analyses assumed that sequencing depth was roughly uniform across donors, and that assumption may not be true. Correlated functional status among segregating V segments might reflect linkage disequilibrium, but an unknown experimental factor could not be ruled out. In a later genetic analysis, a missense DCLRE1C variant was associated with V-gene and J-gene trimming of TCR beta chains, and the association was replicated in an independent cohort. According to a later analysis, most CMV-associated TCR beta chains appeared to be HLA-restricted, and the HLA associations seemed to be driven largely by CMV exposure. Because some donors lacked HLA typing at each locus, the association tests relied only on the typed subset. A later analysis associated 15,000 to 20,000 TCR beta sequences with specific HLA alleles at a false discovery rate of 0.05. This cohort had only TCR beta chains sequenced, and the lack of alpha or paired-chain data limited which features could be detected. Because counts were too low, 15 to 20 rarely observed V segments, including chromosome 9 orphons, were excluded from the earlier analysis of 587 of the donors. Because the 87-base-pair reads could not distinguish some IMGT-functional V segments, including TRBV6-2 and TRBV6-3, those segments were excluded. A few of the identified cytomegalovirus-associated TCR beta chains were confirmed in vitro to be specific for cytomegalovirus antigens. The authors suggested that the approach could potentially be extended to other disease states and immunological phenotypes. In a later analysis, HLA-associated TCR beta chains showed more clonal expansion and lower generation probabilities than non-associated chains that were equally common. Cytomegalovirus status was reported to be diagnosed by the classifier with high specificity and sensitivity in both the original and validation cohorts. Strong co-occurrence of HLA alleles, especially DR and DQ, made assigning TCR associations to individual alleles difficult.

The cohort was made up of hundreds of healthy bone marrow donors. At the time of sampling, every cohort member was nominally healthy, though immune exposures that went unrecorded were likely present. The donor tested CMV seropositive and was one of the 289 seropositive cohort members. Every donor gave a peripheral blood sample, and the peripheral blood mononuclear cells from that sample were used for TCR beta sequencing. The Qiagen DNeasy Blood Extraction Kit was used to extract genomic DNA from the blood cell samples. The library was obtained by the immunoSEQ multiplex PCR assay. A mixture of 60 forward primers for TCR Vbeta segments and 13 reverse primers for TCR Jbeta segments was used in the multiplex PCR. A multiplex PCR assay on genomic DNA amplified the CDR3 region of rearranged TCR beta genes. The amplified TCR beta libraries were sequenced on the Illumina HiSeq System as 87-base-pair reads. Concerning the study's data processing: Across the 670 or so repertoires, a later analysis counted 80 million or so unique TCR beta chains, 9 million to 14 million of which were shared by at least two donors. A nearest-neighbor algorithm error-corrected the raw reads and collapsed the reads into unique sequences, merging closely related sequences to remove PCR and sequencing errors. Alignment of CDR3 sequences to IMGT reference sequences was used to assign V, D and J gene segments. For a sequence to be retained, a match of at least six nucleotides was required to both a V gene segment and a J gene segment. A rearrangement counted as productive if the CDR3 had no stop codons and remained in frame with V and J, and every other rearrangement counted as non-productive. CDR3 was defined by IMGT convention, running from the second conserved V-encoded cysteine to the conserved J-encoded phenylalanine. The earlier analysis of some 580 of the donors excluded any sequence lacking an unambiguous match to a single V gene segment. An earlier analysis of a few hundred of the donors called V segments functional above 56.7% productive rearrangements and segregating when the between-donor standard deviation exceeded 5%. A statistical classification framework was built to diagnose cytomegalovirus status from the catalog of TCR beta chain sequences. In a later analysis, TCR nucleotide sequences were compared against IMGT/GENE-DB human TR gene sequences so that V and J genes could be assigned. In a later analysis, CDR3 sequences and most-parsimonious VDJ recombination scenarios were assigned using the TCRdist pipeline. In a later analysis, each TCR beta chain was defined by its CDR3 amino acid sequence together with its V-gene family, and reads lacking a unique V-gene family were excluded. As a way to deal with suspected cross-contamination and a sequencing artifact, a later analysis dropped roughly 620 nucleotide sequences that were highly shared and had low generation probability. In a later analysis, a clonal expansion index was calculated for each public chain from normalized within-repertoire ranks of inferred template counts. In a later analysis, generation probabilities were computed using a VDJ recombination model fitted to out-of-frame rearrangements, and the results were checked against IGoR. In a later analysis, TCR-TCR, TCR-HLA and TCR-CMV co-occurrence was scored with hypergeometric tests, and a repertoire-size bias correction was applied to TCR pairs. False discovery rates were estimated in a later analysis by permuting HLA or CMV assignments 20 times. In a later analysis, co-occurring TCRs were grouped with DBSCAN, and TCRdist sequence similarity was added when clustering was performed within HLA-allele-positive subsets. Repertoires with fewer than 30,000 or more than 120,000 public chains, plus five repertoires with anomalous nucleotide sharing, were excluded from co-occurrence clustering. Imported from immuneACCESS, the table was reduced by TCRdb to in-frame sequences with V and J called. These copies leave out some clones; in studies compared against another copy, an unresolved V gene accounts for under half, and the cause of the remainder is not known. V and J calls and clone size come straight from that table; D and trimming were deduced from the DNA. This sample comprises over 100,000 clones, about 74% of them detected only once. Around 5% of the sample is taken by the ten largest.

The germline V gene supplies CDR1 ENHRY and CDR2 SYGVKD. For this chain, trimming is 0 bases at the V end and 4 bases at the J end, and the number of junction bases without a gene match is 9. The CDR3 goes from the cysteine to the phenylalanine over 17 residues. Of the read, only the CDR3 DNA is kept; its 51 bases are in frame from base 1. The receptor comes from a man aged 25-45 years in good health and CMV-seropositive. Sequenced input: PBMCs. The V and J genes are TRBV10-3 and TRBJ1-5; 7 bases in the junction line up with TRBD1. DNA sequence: TGTGCCATCAGTGAGTCGACTCGAGGCAGGGGGAATCAGCCCCAGCATTTT. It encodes CAISESTRGRGNQPQHF.